This T cell receptor beta chain was profiled in a study of blood T cell repertoires in COVID-19. Trimming cost V 2 bases and J 3 bases, with 16 bases left between them. This CDR3 region has 16 residues. Germline CDR1 and CDR2: SGHTA and FQGNSA. Clones were read by immunoSEQ multiplex PCR, and TCRdb kept only the in-frame ones, dropping some. The repertoire holds 350,000 to 400,000 clones, roughly 90% seen once, with about 7% in the top ten. The sequenced sample consisted of peripheral blood. The chain recombines TRBV7-2 with TRBJ1-1; perhaps TRBD1 as D (6 bases). The receptor's source is a woman aged 55-69 years with COVID-19, enrolled during active disease. The CDR3 loop reads CASSLSSGAGDTEAFF. CDR3 DNA: TGTGCCAGCAGCTTAAGTTCAGGGGCTGGTGACACTGAAGCTTTCTTT.